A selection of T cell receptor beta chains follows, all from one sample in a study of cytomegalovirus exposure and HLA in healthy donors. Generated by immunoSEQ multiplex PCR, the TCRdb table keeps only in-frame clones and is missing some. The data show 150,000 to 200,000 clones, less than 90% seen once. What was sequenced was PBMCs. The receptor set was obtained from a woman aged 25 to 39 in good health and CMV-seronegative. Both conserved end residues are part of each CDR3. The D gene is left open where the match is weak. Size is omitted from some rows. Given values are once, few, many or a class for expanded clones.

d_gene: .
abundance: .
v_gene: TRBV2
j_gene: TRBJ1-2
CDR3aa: CASRGAASENYGYTF
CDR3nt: TGTGCCAGCAGGGGGGCCGCATCTGAAAACTATGGCTACACCTTC

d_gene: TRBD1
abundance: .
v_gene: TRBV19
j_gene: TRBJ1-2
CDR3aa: CASNRDSNYGYTF
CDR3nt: TGTGCCAGTAACCGGGACAGCAACTATGGCTACACCTTC

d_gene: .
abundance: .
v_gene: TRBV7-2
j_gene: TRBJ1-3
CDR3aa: CASSSTGLSGNTIYF
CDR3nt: TGTGCCAGCAGCTCTACCGGGTTGTCGGGAAACACCATATATTTT

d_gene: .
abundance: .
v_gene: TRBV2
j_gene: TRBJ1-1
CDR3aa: CASKADSLGNTEAFF
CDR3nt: TGTGCCAGCAAGGCGGACAGCCTGGGAAACACTGAAGCTTTCTTT

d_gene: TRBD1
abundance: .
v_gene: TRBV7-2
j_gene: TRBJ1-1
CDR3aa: CASSLQGVVTEAFF
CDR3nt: TGTGCCAGCAGCTTACAGGGGGTCGTCACTGAAGCTTTCTTT

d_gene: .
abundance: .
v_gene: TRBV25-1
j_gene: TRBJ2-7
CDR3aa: CASSEWGSSYEQYF
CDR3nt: TGTGCCAGCAGTGAATGGGGCAGCTCCTACGAGCAGTACTTC

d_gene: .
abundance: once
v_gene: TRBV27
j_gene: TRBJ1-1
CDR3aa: CASSLRGSGRAGMEAFF
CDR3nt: TGTGCCAGCAGTTTGCGGGGTTCAGGTCGGGCGGGAATGGAAGCTTTCTTT

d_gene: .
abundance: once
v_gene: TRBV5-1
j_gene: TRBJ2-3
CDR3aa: CASSFQGSADTQYF
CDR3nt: TGCGCCAGCAGCTTCCAGGGTTCTGCAGATACGCAGTATTTT

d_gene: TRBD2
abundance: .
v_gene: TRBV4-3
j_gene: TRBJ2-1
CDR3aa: CASSRSLLAGGMVNEQFF
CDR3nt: TGCGCCAGCAGCCGAAGCCTCCTAGCGGGAGGGATGGTAAATGAGCAGTTCTTC

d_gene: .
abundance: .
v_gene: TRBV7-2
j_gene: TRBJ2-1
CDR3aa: CASSFPLGGKFF
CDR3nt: TGTGCCAGCAGCTTCCCTTTGGGAGGAAAGTTCTTC

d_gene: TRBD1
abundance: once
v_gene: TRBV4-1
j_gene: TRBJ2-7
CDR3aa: CASSHDNRGYEQYF
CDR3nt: TGCGCCAGCAGCCATGACAACAGGGGCTACGAGCAGTACTTC

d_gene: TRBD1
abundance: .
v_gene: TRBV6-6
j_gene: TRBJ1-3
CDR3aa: CASSYIGQGRNTIYF
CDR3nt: TGTGCCAGCAGTTACATCGGACAGGGGAGAAACACCATATATTTT

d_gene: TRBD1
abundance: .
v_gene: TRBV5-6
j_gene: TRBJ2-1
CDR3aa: CASSLAGTGINEQFF
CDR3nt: TGTGCCAGCAGCTTGGCCGGGACAGGAATCAATGAGCAGTTCTTC

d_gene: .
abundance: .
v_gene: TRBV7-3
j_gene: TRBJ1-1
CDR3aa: CASSLTPSENTEAFF
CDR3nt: TGTGCCAGCAGCTTAACGCCGTCAGAGAACACTGAAGCTTTCTTT

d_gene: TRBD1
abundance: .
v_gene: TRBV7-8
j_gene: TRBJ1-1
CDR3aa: CASSMDRYEAFF
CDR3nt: TGTGCCAGCAGCATGGACAGGTATGAAGCTTTCTTT

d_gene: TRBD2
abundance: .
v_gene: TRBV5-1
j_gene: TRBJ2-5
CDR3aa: CASSPQGSGGPQTQYF
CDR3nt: TGCGCCAGCAGCCCCCAGGGAAGCGGGGGGCCGCAGACCCAGTACTTC

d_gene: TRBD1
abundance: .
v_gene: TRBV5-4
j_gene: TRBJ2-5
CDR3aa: CASSGDRVEETQYF
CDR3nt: TGTGCCAGCAGCGGGGACAGGGTAGAAGAGACCCAGTACTTC

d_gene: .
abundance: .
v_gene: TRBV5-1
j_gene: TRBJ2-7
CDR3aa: CATLGPVVFSYYEQYF
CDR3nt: TGCGCCACCCTGGGGCCAGTCGTCTTTTCCTACTACGAGCAGTACTTC

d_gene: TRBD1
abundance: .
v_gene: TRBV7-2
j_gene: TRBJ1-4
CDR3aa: CASSTTGTVGNEKLFF
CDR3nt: TGTGCCAGCAGCACGACCGGGACAGTGGGTAATGAAAAACTGTTTTTT

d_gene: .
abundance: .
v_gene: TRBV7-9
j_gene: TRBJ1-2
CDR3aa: CASSLGGTNYGYTF
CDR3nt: TGTGCCAGCAGCTTGGGGGGAACTAACTATGGCTACACCTTC